These 26 T cell receptor beta chains originate from one sample sequenced in a study of T-cell reconstitution after alpha-beta-depleted transplantation in children. It was with unique molecular identifiers that the TCRbeta library was prepared. TCRdb fed the PCR reads into MiXCR, producing one record per CDR3 protein. The repertoire includes about 480,000 distinct CDR3 sequences, roughly an eighth of them detected once, and more than 5.5% sits in the top ten. The sequences come from PBMCs from the stem cell graft donor, collected from the stem cell graft. Every receptor here comes from a human donor who donated a stem cell graft to a child with combined immunodeficiency.

Ten or more counts support this clonotype. The chain links TRBV10-3 to TRBJ2-5; 8 bases align to TRBD1. After removal of 10 bases from V and 2 bases from J, the junction contained 9 bases not matched to a gene. Germline values: CDR1 ENHRY, CDR2 SYGVKD. There are 14 residues in the CDR3. For the CDR3, the DNA is TGTGCCACCTGGGACAGGAGACTACAAGAGACCCAGTACTTC. Amino acids: CATWDRRLQETQYF.

This clonotype was picked up one time. The J gene is TRBJ2-2, the V gene TRBV5-1, with D possibly being TRBD1 or TRBD2 (6 bases each). The CDR3 totals 15 residues. The V end was cut by 0 bases, the J end by 5 bases, with 11 bases between. Per germline, CDR1 SGHRS and CDR2 YFSETQ. For the CDR3, the DNA is TGCGCCAGCAGCTTGGCCCGGGGGCGGACCGGGGAGCTGTTTTTT. This encodes CASSLARGRTGELFF.

This clonotype was found a few times. This chain connects TRBV27 to TRBJ2-5; TRBD1 matches 9 bases. V lost 0 bases and J lost 2; bases outside the gene matches: 1. The CDR3 length is 15 residues. The germline V gene has CDR1 MNHEY and CDR2 SMNVEV (reference sequence). CDR3 sequence reads: CASSLSGQGQETQYF. The CDR3 DNA follows: TGTGCCAGCAGTTTATCAGGACAGGGGCAAGAGACCCAGTACTTC.

This clonotype was found a few times. The rearrangement links TRBV6-2 or TRBV6-3 to TRBJ2-2, with D perhaps given as TRBD1 or TRBD2 (5 bases each). From germline, CDR1 is MNHEY and CDR2 SVGEGT. V was pared by 3 bases and J by 2 bases, with 10 bases between. The CDR3 runs 15 residues. CDR3 sequence: CASSYWGTNTGELFF. The CDR3 DNA is TGTGCCAGCAGTTATTGGGGGACCAACACCGGGGAGCTGTTTTTT.

This clonotype was seen a few times. This chain uses TRBV2 with TRBJ2-5, with TRBD2 matching over 12 bases. The CDR3 is made up of 16 amino acids. CDR1 SNHLY and CDR2 FYNNEI come from the germline V gene. V shed 5 bases and J 5 bases; nucleotides not matched to a gene: 9. The CDR3 DNA follows: TGTGCCAGCAGTTCGACTAGCGGGAGACGAGCTGAGACCCAGTACTTC. Encoded protein: CASSSTSGRRAETQYF. Full variable domain (outside the CDR3, taken from reference TRBV2 and TRBJ2-5): EPEVTQTPSHQVTQMGQEVILRCVPISNHLYFYWYRQILGQKVEFLVSFYNNEISEKSEIFDDQFSVERPDGSNFTLKIRSTKLEDSAMYFCASSSTSGRRAETQYFGPGTRLLVL.

In this sample, this clonotype turned up a few times. The chain uses TRBV19 and TRBJ2-7; 8 nucleotides align to TRBD2. The CDR3 loop spans 16 amino acids. From germline, CDR1 is LNHDA and CDR2 SQIVND (reference sequence). Trimming took 4 bases from V and 2 from J; bases not matched to a gene: 10. The CDR3 region is CASSRSGGGQTYEQYF. For the CDR3, the DNA is TGTGCCAGTAGTAGATCTGGCGGGGGGCAAACCTACGAGCAGTACTTC.

The table lists this clonotype with a few counts. The chain carries TRBV29-1 and TRBJ1-2; 9 bases match TRBD1. Trimming at V came to 5 bases and at J to 7 bases, leaving 14 bases not matched to a gene. The germline V gene has CDR1 SQVTM and CDR2 ANQGSEA. This CDR3 is 15 amino acids long. CDR3 sequence: CSVPPPGQGGRGYTF. The CDR3, as DNA: TGCAGCGTTCCTCCTCCGGGACAGGGCGGTCGTGGCTACACCTTC.

This clonotype was seen a handful of times. The V call is TRBV19, the J call TRBJ1-2; D gene uncertain. The CDR3 loop spans 12 amino acids. Trimming took off 3 bases at V and 8 bases at J, with 10 bases between the two ends. Germline V CDR1 and CDR2: LNHDA, SQIVND (reference sequence). CDR3: CASSIRGPGYTF. CDR3 bases: TGTGCCAGTAGTATCCGGGGTCCGGGCTACACCTTC.

This clonotype appeared a few times. This sequence joins TRBV6-5 and TRBJ1-6, with 12 bases that match TRBD1. Germline trimming cut 3 bases from V and 7 bases from J; bases unmatched to any gene: 13. In germline, CDR1 is MNHEY, CDR2 SVGAGI. The CDR3 loop spans 19 amino acids. This CDR3 reads CASSYYPGTGGPRNSPLHF. The CDR3 DNA reads as TGTGCCAGCAGTTATTATCCCGGGACAGGGGGCCCGAGGAATTCACCCCTCCACTTT.

The CDR3 DNA follows: TGTGCCTGGAAGGGCGGAGCCTCGAAGGCTTTCTTT. As protein: CAWKGGASKAFF. The chain is built from TRBV30 and TRBJ1-1; no clear D. Trimming removed 4 bases from V and 11 bases from J, with 17 bases in between. Germline CDR1 is GTSNPN and CDR2 is SVGIG (reference sequence). The CDR3 has 12 amino acids. Combining the CDR3 with reference TRBV30 and TRBJ1-1 gives the whole variable domain SQTIHQWPATLVQPVGSPLSLECTVEGTSNPNLYWYRQAAGRGLQLLFYSVGIGQISSEVPQNLSASRPQDRQFILSSKKLLLSDSGFYLCAWKGGASKAFFGQGTRLTVV.

Many counts were recorded for this clonotype. This rearrangement joins TRBV12-3 or TRBV12-4 to TRBJ2-5; D possibly matches TRBD1 or TRBD2 (5 bases each). This CDR3 has 15 residues. V lost 5 bases to trimming and J lost 2 bases, with 15 bases between them. CDR3 amino acids: CASSASGTEQETQYF. CDR3 sequence (DNA): TGTGCCAGCAGTGCGTCCGGGACCGAGCAAGAGACCCAGTACTTC.

In this sample, this clonotype turned up many times. The gene calls are TRBV18 and TRBJ2-7, with TRBD2 identical over 8 bases. Germline-derived CDR1 and CDR2 are KGHSH and LQKENI. V was clipped by 8 bases and J by 0 bases; unmatched bases: 6. This CDR3 comprises 14 residues. The CDR3 bases are TGTGCCAGCAGCCCGAGCGGGAGCTCCTACGAGCAGTACTTC. This encodes CASSPSGSSYEQYF.

This clonotype was seen many times. The chain recombines TRBV12-3 or TRBV12-4 with TRBJ2-3; no definite D call. The germline V and J ends were trimmed by 6 bases and 1 base, with 11 bases remaining between them. This CDR3 contains 14 residues. CDR3 protein: CASRRDWGTDTQYF. CDR3 in DNA: TGTGCCAGCAGAAGGGATTGGGGCACAGATACGCAGTATTTT.

In its sample, this clonotype was seen many times. The J gene is TRBJ2-3, the V gene TRBV2, with D unclear. The germline V gene encodes CDR1 SNHLY and CDR2 FYNNEI. V was clipped by 7 bases and J by 6 bases, with 14 bases between them. This CDR3 region has 13 residues. The CDR3 DNA reads as TGTGCCAGCACTTCTGGTTTTTCGGATACGCAGTATTTT. It codes for CASTSGFSDTQYF. The whole variable domain, remainder taken from reference TRBV2 and TRBJ2-3, is EPEVTQTPSHQVTQMGQEVILRCVPISNHLYFYWYRQILGQKVEFLVSFYNNEISEKSEIFDDQFSVERPDGSNFTLKIRSTKLEDSAMYFCASTSGFSDTQYFGPGTRLTVL.

This clonotype was observed a few times. The J gene is TRBJ2-5, the V gene TRBV7-8; D is uncertain. The V end was cut by 1 base, the J end by 1 base, with 10 bases between. The CDR3 consists of 15 residues. Germline V gene sequence: CDR1 SGHVS, CDR2 FQNEAQ. The CDR3 region is CASSLDPTTQETQYF. The CDR3 bases are TGTGCCAGCAGCTTAGATCCTACCACCCAAGAGACCCAGTACTTC.

This clonotype has a handful of counts. The rearrangement joins TRBV20-1 to TRBJ1-2, with TRBD1 as a possible D gene (5 bases). The germline V gene encodes CDR1 DFQATT and CDR2 SNEGSKA (reference sequence). Trimming took off 0 bases at V and 2 bases at J, with 7 bases between the two ends. This CDR3 has 13 residues. The CDR3 DNA follows: TGCAGTGCTAGAGATTCAGGGAACTATGGCTACACCTTC. This translates into CSARDSGNYGYTF.

This clonotype was recorded many times. This chain uses TRBV29-1 with TRBJ2-3, with D maybe TRBD2 (6 bases). Germline CDR1 SQVTM, CDR2 ANQGSEA. Trimming took off 4 bases at V and 4 bases at J, with 6 bases between the two ends. This CDR3 has 11 amino acids. This CDR3 is CSVGDSDTQYF. DNA of the CDR3: TGCAGCGTTGGGGACTCAGATACGCAGTATTTT.

This clonotype has only a few counts. The rearrangement joins TRBV5-1 to TRBJ2-1; TRBD2 aligns across 9 bases. Germline V lookup: CDR1 SGHRS, CDR2 YFSETQ. The CDR3 length is 16 residues. The V and J ends lost 3 bases and 9 bases, in that order; junction bases with no gene match: 13. The DNA of the CDR3 is TGCGCCAGCAGCTGGACCATAGCGGGAGAGTGGGGTGAGCAGTTCTTC. Amino acids: CASSWTIAGEWGEQFF.

The chain combines TRBV12-3 or TRBV12-4 with TRBJ2-1; no definite D call. Between the trimmed V and J ends, which lost 6 bases and 8 bases, there was a span of 20 bases. The CDR3 is made up of 15 amino acids. The chain's CDR3 is CASSLPGWADYEQFF. CDR3 bases: TGTGCCAGCAGCCTCCCCGGTTGGGCAGACTATGAGCAGTTCTTC.

In its sample, this clonotype was seen a few times. The chain joins TRBV20-1 to TRBJ2-5; 7 bases line up with TRBD1. The ends lost 6 bases at V and 5 bases at J; junction bases unmatched: 9. The CDR3 has 13 residues. Germline values: CDR1 DFQATT, CDR2 SNEGSKA (reference sequence). CDR3 region: CSADRDAGETQYF. CDR3 bases: TGCAGTGCCGACAGGGATGCCGGGGAGACCCAGTACTTC.

In its sample, this clonotype was seen a few times. The V and J genes are TRBV2 and TRBJ1-6; D is ambiguous. Germline V gene lookup returns CDR1 SNHLY and CDR2 FYNNEI. V gave up 4 bases and J gave up 6 bases, with 13 bases separating them. The CDR3 loop spans 15 amino acids. The CDR3 spells CASSVAGLSNSPLHF. The CDR3 region has the DNA TGTGCCAGCAGTGTGGCGGGATTAAGTAATTCACCCCTCCACTTT. The whole variable domain, filled in from reference TRBV2 and TRBJ1-6, reads EPEVTQTPSHQVTQMGQEVILRCVPISNHLYFYWYRQILGQKVEFLVSFYNNEISEKSEIFDDQFSVERPDGSNFTLKIRSTKLEDSAMYFCASSVAGLSNSPLHFGNGTRLTVT.

This clonotype was counted between two and nine times. The chain carries TRBV20-1 and TRBJ2-1, with D unclear. The germline V gene has CDR1 DFQATT and CDR2 SNEGSKA (reference sequence). The CDR3 consists of 15 residues. V lost 5 bases and J 6 bases, leaving 20 bases between the germline ends. In DNA form, the CDR3 reads TGCAGTGCTTTATTGGCGCCCTGGGTTGGCAATGAGCAGTTCTTC. Translation gives CSALLAPWVGNEQFF.

CDR3 sequence reads: CASSRGPSRNTIYF. CDR3 DNA sequence: TGTGCCAGCAGCCGCGGCCCCTCGCGGAACACCATATATTTT. The chain combines TRBV11-1 with TRBJ1-3, with unresolved D. This CDR3 region has 14 residues. Per the germline V gene, CDR1 is SGHAT and CDR2 is FQDESV (reference sequence). V was clipped by 5 bases and J by 7 bases, with 15 bases between them.

This clonotype was seen a handful of times. The chain couples TRBV12-3 or TRBV12-4 to TRBJ1-2, with TRBD1 matching 7 bases. J lost 4 bases, V lost 5 bases, and 10 bases had no gene match. This CDR3 has 15 residues. The CDR3 DNA sequence: TGTGCCAGCAGTCCTGGGACAGCTGGGGGCTATGGCTACACCTTC. This sequence encodes CASSPGTAGGYGYTF.

This clonotype was observed a few times. The chain links TRBV30 to TRBJ2-7, with TRBD1 identical over 9 bases. The germline V gene encodes CDR1 GTSNPN and CDR2 SVGIG (reference sequence). The CDR3 loop spans 12 amino acids. The trim removed 5 bases at V and 3 bases at J, leaving 2 bases unmatched. The CDR3 region is CAWGTGSYEQYF. CDR3 DNA sequence: TGTGCCTGGGGGACAGGGAGCTACGAGCAGTACTTC.

The sample holds a few counts of this clonotype. This CDR3 reads CASSLGPTGGETQYF. The CDR3 bases are TGCGCCAGCAGCTTGGGACCCACAGGCGGAGAGACCCAGTACTTC. The V and J genes are TRBV5-1 and TRBJ2-5; tentative D call: TRBD1 (5 bases). V dropped 0 bases and J dropped 4 bases, with 13 bases sitting between them. The germline gives CDR1 SGHRS, CDR2 YFSETQ. CDR3 length: 15 amino acids. The full variable domain, with the rest looked up from reference TRBV5-1 and TRBJ2-5, is KAGVTQTPRYLIKTRGQQVTLSCSPISGHRSVSWYQQTPGQGLQFLFEYFSETQRNKGNFPGRFSGRQFSNSRSEMNVSTLELGDSALYLCASSLGPTGGETQYFGPGTRLLVL.